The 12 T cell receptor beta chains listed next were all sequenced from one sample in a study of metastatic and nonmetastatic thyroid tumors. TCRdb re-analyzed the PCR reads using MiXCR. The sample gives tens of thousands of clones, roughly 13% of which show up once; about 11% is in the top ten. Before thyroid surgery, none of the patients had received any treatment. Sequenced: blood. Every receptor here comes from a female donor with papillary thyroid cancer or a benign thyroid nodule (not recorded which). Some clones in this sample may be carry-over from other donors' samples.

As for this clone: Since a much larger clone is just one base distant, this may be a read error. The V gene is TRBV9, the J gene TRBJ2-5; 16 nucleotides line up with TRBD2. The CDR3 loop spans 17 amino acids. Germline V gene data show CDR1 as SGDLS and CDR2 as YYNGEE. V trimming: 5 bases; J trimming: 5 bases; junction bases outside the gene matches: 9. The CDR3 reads CASRNQLGLAGGETQYF. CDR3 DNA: TGTGCCAGCAGAAACCAACTGGGACTAGCGGGAGGGGAGACCCAGTACTTC.

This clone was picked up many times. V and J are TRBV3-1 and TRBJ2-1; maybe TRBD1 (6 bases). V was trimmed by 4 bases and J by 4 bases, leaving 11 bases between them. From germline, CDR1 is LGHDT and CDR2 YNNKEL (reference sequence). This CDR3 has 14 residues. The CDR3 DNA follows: TGTGCCAGCAGCCTAAAAGGGGGTTACAATGAGCAGTTCTTC. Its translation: CASSLKGGYNEQFF.

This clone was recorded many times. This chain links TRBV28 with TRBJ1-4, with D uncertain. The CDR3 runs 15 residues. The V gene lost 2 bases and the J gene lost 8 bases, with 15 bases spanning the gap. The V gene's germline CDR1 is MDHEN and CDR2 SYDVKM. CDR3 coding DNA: TGTGCCAGCAGTTTACGGGTTGGCACCCACGAAAAACTGTTTTTT. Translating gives CASSLRVGTHEKLFF.

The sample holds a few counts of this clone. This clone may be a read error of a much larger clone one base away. The CDR3 nucleotides are TGTGCCAGCAGTTACTTGGATCGGGATGGGTATGAGCAGTTCTTC. Amino acid sequence: CASSYLDRDGYEQFF. The chain couples TRBV6-2 or TRBV6-3 to TRBJ2-1; a weak D match, TRBD2 (5 bases). The CDR3 has 15 residues. V was pared by 1 base and J by 8 bases, with 15 bases between. Germline V lookup: CDR1 MNHEY, CDR2 SVGEGT.

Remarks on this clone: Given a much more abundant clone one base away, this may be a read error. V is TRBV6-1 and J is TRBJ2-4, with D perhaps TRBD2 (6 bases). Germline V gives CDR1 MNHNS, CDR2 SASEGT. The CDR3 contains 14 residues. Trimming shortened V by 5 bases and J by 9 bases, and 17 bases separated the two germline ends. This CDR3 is CASSQLGGRGIQYF. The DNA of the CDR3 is TGTGCCAGCAGTCAACTGGGGGGTCGTGGCATTCAGTACTTC.

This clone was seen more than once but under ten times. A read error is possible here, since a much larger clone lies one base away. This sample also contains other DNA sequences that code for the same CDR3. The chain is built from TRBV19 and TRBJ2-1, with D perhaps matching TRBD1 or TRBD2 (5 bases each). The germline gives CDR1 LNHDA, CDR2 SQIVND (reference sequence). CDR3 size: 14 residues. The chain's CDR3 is CASRAGTSYNEQFF. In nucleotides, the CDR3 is TGTGCTAGTAGGGCAGGGACCAGTTACAATGAGCAGTTCTTC. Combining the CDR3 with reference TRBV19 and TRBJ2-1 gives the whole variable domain DGGITQSPKYLFRKEGQNVTLSCEQNLNHDAMYWYRQDPGQGLRLIYYSQIVNDFQKGDIAEGYSVSREKKESFPLTVTSAQKNPTAFYLCASRAGTSYNEQFFGPGTRLTVL.

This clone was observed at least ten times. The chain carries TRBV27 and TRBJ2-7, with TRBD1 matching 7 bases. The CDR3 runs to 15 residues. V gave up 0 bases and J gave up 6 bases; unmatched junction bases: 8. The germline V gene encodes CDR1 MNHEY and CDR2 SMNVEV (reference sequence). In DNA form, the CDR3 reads TGTGCCAGCAGTTTATCGCCAGGGGGTATCGGCGAGCAGTACTTC. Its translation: CASSLSPGGIGEQYF.

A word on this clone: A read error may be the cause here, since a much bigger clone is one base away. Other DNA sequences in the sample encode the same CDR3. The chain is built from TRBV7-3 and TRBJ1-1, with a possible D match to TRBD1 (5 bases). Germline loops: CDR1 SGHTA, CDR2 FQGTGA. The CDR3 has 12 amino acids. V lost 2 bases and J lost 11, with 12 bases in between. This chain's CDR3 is CASSLVGGMAFF. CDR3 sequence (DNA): TGTGCCAGCAGCTTAGTTGGGGGAATGGCTTTCTTT.

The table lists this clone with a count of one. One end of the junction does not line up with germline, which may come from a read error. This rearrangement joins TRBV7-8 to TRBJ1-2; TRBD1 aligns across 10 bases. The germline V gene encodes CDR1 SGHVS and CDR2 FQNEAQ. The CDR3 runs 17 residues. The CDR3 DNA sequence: TGTGCCAGCAGCTCCACCCTAGTGACAGGGGGCGTTTATGTCTACACCTTC. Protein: CASSSTLVTGGVYVYTF.

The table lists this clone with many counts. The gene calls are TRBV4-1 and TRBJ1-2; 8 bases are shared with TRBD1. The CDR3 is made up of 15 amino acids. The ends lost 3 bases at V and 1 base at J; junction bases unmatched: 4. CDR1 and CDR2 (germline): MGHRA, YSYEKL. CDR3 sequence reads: CASSQGQANNYGYTF. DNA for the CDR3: TGCGCCAGCAGCCAGGGACAGGCGAATAACTATGGCTACACCTTC.

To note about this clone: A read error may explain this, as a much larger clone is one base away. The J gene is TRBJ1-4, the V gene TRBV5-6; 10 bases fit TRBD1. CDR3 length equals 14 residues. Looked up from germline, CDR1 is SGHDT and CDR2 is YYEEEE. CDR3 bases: TGTGCCAGCAACTTGGGACAGGGGAATGAAAAACTGTTTTTT. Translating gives CASNLGQGNEKLFF.

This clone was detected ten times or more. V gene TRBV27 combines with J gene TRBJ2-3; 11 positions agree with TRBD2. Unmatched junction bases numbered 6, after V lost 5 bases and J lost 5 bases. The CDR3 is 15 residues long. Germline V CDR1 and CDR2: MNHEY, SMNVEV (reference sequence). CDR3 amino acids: CASSAHLAGGDTQYF. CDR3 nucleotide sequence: TGTGCCAGCAGTGCCCACCTAGCGGGAGGAGATACGCAGTATTTT.